Following are 13 T cell receptor beta chains from one sample sequenced in a study of blood T cell repertoires in COVID-19. The protocol was immunoSEQ multiplex PCR, while the TCRdb copy is restricted to in-frame clones and leaves out a portion. The sample has 95,000 or so clones, about nine tenths seen once. The sequenced sample consisted of peripheral blood. Receptors originate from a woman in her 70s with acute or convalescent COVID-19.

The rearrangement joins TRBV2 to TRBJ1-2; D remains ambiguous. The CDR3 sequence is 13 residues long. V dropped 6 bases and J dropped 8 bases, with 16 bases sitting between them. From germline, CDR1 is SNHLY and CDR2 FYNNEI. CDR3 region: CASSDRPEPGYTF. The CDR3 nucleotides read TGTGCCAGCAGCGACCGGCCGGAGCCCGGCTACACCTTC.

This rearrangement joins TRBV14 to TRBJ1-1; 9 bases match TRBD1. V trimming: 6 bases; J trimming: 4 bases; junction bases outside the gene matches: 6. Germline CDR1 reads SGHDN; CDR2 reads FVKESK. The CDR3 length is 14 residues. CDR3 residues: CASRRTGDFTEAFF. CDR3 DNA: TGTGCCAGCAGGCGGACAGGGGACTTCACTGAAGCTTTCTTT. The full variable domain, with the rest looked up from reference TRBV14 and TRBJ1-1, is EAGVTQFPSHSVIEKGQTVTLRCDPISGHDNLYWYRRVMGKEIKFLLHFVKESKQDESGMPNNRFLAERTGGTYSTLKVQPAELEDSGVYFCASRRTGDFTEAFFGQGTRLTVV.

The chain has TRBV5-1 and TRBJ2-3, with TRBD2 matching 14 bases. Trimming cost V 4 bases and J 2 bases; bases outside gene matches: 6. CDR1 is SGHRS and CDR2 is YFSETQ in the germline V gene. CDR3 size: 17 residues. For the CDR3, the DNA is TGCGCCAGCAGCCGTGGGACTAGCGGGAGAGTCACAGATACGCAGTATTTT. Translated: CASSRGTSGRVTDTQYF.

The rearrangement uses TRBV5-1 and TRBJ1-1; no clear D gene. The CDR3 sequence is 15 residues long. The germline V and J ends were trimmed by 1 base and 1 base, with 11 bases remaining between them. The germline gives CDR1 SGHRS, CDR2 YFSETQ. CDR3 coding DNA: TGCGCCAGCAGCTTGATGGCAGGAAGGAACACTGAAGCTTTCTTT. It codes for CASSLMAGRNTEAFF. The whole variable domain, filled in from reference TRBV5-1 and TRBJ1-1, reads KAGVTQTPRYLIKTRGQQVTLSCSPISGHRSVSWYQQTPGQGLQFLFEYFSETQRNKGNFPGRFSGRQFSNSRSEMNVSTLELGDSALYLCASSLMAGRNTEAFFGQGTRLTVV.

The V call is TRBV18, the J call TRBJ2-3; D perhaps matches TRBD2 (6 bases). V gave up 1 base and J gave up 6 bases, with 14 bases separating them. CDR1 and CDR2 (germline): KGHSH, LQKENI. This CDR3 spans 15 amino acids. The DNA of the CDR3 is TGTGCCAGCTCACCACTCGGCGGGGTGCTCGATACGCAGTATTTT. Translating it yields CASSPLGGVLDTQYF.

This sequence joins TRBV18 and TRBJ2-2, with 9 bases lining up with TRBD2. CDR1 is KGHSH and CDR2 is LQKENI in the germline V gene. Germline trimming cut 3 bases from V and 4 bases from J; bases unmatched to any gene: 12. CDR3 length equals 18 residues. The CDR3 region is CASSPVSASGTTTGELFF. The CDR3 DNA is TGTGCCAGCTCACCGGTTTCGGCTAGCGGGACTACCACCGGGGAGCTGTTTTTT. Full variable domain (missing parts from reference TRBV18 and TRBJ2-2): NAGVMQNPRHLVRRRGQEARLRCSPMKGHSHVYWYRQLPEEGLKFMVYLQKENIIDESGMPKERFSAEFPKEGPSILRIQQVVRGDSAAYFCASSPVSASGTTTGELFFGEGSRLTVL.

This chain uses TRBV6-5 with TRBJ2-5, with 7 bases matching TRBD2. Trimming removed 1 base from V and 2 bases from J; junction bases left unmatched: 4. Germline V gene sequence: CDR1 MNHEY, CDR2 SVGAGI. This CDR3 has 15 amino acids. This chain's CDR3 is CASSYWAGGQETQYF. CDR3 DNA sequence: TGTGCCAGCAGTTACTGGGCCGGGGGGCAAGAGACCCAGTACTTC.

CDR3 in DNA: TGTGCCAGCAGCGCCCCTGGACAGCACTACAATGAGCAGTTCTTC. Translation: CASSAPGQHYNEQFF. J is TRBJ2-1 and V is TRBV9; a weak D match, TRBD1 (6 bases). The germline V gene has CDR1 SGDLS and CDR2 YYNGEE. V shed 3 bases and J shed 3 bases, with 13 bases lying between them. The length of the CDR3 is 15 residues. Filled out from reference TRBV9 and TRBJ2-1, the complete variable domain reads DSGVTQTPKHLITATGQRVTLRCSPRSGDLSVYWYQQSLDQGLQFLIQYYNGEERAKGNILERFSAQQFPDLHSELNLSSLELGDSALYFCASSAPGQHYNEQFFGPGTRLTVL.

The chain links TRBV28 to TRBJ1-2, with 7 positions matching TRBD1. This CDR3 has 13 amino acids. The V segment lost 4 bases and the J segment 4 bases; nucleotides outside the gene matches: 3. Germline lookup yields CDR1 MDHEN and CDR2 SYDVKM. DNA for the CDR3: TGTGCCAGCAGTTACAGGGGTCCCTATGGCTACACCTTC. This sequence encodes CASSYRGPYGYTF.

The chain carries TRBV27 and TRBJ2-7; 13 nucleotides line up with TRBD2. Losses at the gene ends were 4 bases for V and 1 base for J; bases not matched to a gene: 4. CDR3 length: 16 residues. Germline V gives CDR1 MNHEY, CDR2 SMNVEV (reference sequence). Here the CDR3 reads CASSSRTSGSSYEQYF. The CDR3 nucleotides read TGTGCCAGCAGTTCCCGGACTAGCGGGAGTTCCTACGAGCAGTACTTC.

This chain links TRBV20-1 with TRBJ1-2; D possibly corresponds to TRBD1 (5 bases). The CDR3 extends over 11 amino acids. The V end lost 4 bases, the J end lost 8 bases, and 11 bases lay between the germline ends. CDR1 DFQATT and CDR2 SNEGSKA come from the germline V gene (reference sequence). The CDR3 protein is CSAKNRGGYTF. DNA for the CDR3: TGCAGTGCTAAGAACCGGGGGGGCTACACCTTC.

In nucleotides, the CDR3 is TGCGCCAGCAGCGAGGGACTAGTCCTGGGCACAGATACGCAGTATTTT. It translates to CASSEGLVLGTDTQYF. This rearrangement joins TRBV5-1 to TRBJ2-3; TRBD2 matches 8 bases. The CDR3 spans 16 residues. CDR1 is SGHRS and CDR2 is YFSETQ in the germline V gene. Losses at the gene ends were 4 bases for V and 1 base for J; bases not matched to a gene: 8.

This clone was seen once. This sequence joins TRBV27 and TRBJ1-6, with D unclear. The CDR3 spans 18 residues. In germline, CDR1 is MNHEY, CDR2 SMNVEV (reference sequence). V was clipped by 2 bases and J by 0 bases, with 14 bases between them. The chain's CDR3 is CASSLTVTDASYNSPLHF. CDR3 bases: TGTGCCAGCAGTTTAACCGTTACAGACGCCTCCTATAATTCACCCCTCCACTTT.